The entry below describes one T cell receptor beta chain. The CDR3 has 17 residues. Germline V gene sequence: CDR1 LGHDT, CDR2 YNNKEL (reference sequence). Losses at the gene ends were 0 bases for V and 5 bases for J; bases not matched to a gene: 12. Profiling relied on immunoSEQ multiplex PCR, and the TCRdb table lists in-frame clones only, not all of them. This table holds some 160,000 clones, just under 80% found once. This sample is drawn from a study of blood T cell repertoires in COVID-19. The sequence derives from an elderly woman with acute or convalescent COVID-19. Sequencing input: peripheral blood. V is TRBV3-1 (or the pseudogene TRBV3-2) and J is TRBJ1-2; 7 bases agree with TRBD1. CDR3: CASSQEAVRGLGYGYTF. In DNA, the CDR3 is TGTGCCAGCAGCCAAGAGGCTGTGAGGGGGCTAGGGTATGGCTACACCTTC.